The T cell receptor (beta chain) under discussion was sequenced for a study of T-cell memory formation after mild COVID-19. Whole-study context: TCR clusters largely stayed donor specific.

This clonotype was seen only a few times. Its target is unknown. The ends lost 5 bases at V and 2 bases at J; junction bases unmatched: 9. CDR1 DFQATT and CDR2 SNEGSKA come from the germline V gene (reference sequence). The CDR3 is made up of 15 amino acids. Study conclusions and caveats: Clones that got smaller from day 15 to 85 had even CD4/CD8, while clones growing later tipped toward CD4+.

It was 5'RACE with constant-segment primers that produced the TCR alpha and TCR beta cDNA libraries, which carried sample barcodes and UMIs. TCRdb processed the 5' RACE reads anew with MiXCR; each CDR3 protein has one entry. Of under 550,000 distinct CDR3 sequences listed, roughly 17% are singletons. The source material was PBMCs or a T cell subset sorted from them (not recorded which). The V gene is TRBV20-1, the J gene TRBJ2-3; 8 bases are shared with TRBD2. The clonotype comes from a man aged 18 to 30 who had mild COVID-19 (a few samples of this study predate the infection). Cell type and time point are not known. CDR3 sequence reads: CSAPSGGRITDTQYF. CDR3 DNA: TGCAGTGCTCCGTCGGGGGGGCGTATCACAGATACGCAGTATTTT.